The entry below describes one T cell receptor beta chain. Its antigen is still unknown. The entry originates in a study of OX40 agonist ivuxolimab in advanced cancers. For the study at large: The eligibility criteria allowed prior anti-PD-1, anti-PD-L1 or anti-CTLA-4 therapy, and 40% had some. Overall study results and limits: Expanded clones belonging to CD8+ T cells outnumbered, on average, those of CD4+. With doses of 0.1 to 3.0 mg/kg, CD4+ and CD8+ blood T cells had undergone clonal expansion by week 6.

Assay used: immunoSEQ multiplex PCR; TCRdb lists only in-frame clones, some missing. The sample consists of some 65,000 clones, around 90% of them appearing once. J gave up 2 bases and V 4 bases, and 10 bases lay outside the gene matches. The CDR3 consists of 17 residues. Germline V gene data show CDR1 as SGHAT and CDR2 as FQNNGV. The chain has TRBV11-2 and TRBJ2-3; 9 positions match TRBD2. Sequenced here: CD4+ or CD8+ T cells sorted from blood, sampled in a trial of the OX40 agonist ivuxolimab. The sequence derives from an adult with an advanced solid tumor such as melanoma, head and neck, liver or kidney cancer. The CDR3 DNA reads TGTGCCAGCAGCTCCGGGGGAAGCGGGGGGTACACAGATACGCAGTATTTT. Amino acids: CASSSGGSGGYTDTQYF. The entire variable domain, with the rest obtained from reference TRBV11-2 and TRBJ2-3, is as follows: EAGVAQSPRYKIIEKRQSVAFWCNPISGHATLYWYQQILGQGPKLLIQFQNNGVVDDSQLPKDRFSAERLKGVDSTLKIQPAKLEDSAVYLCASSSGGSGGYTDTQYFGPGTRLTVL.